The rows below give T cell receptor beta chains drawn from one sample of a study of T cell changes during pregnancy in multiple sclerosis. Repertoires were generated with immunoSEQ multiplex PCR, while TCRdb's copy carries only in-frame clones and drops some. This sample has approximately 50,000 clones, with around nine tenths found just once. This material consisted of CD4+ T cells from peripheral blood mononuclear cells, taken after pregnancy. The receptors here all came from a female donor with multiple sclerosis, enrolled in a pregnancy study. CDR3s include the opening cysteine and the closing phenylalanine or tryptophan. A D gene is named only where the DNA matches it firmly. A row's size may be missing; if present it is once, few, many or a size class.

NA,TRBD2,TRBV7-2,14,TRBJ2-2,CASSPGLLSGELFF,TGTGCCAGCAGCCCGGGACTACTATCCGGGGAGCTGTTTTTT
once,TRBD2,TRBV7-3,15,TRBJ2-3,CASSLTMGGAGTQYF,TGTGCCAGCAGCTTAACGATGGGAGGGGCCGGTACGCAGTATTTT
few,NA,TRBV27,14,TRBJ1-2,CASRPPGGARGYTF,TGTGCCAGCAGGCCTCCGGGGGGGGCGCGAGGCTACACCTTC
NA,NA,TRBV6-5,15,TRBJ2-1,CASSWKRSSYNEQFF,TGTGCCAGCAGTTGGAAGCGGAGCTCCTACAATGAGCAGTTCTTC
NA,TRBD1,TRBV19,15,TRBJ2-7,CASSPQQGLSYEQYF,TGTGCCAGTAGTCCCCAACAGGGGCTATCCTACGAGCAGTACTTC
NA,NA,TRBV5-1,18,TRBJ2-1,CASSWGLKQGRSYNEQFF,TGCGCCAGCAGCTGGGGATTAAAACAGGGTCGATCCTACAATGAGCAGTTCTTC
NA,TRBD1,TRBV30,13,TRBJ1-4,CAWMGGTGEKLFF,TGTGCCTGGATGGGAGGGACAGGAGAAAAACTGTTTTTT
NA,NA,TRBV2,13,TRBJ1-5,CASHGVTNQPQHF,TGTGCCAGCCACGGGGTGACCAATCAGCCCCAGCATTTT
NA,TRBD1,TRBV19,15,TRBJ1-5,CASSARQGIAQPQHF,TGTGCCAGTAGTGCAAGACAGGGAATCGCTCAGCCCCAGCATTTT
NA,NA,TRBV6-1,14,TRBJ2-7,CASSEQRRSYEQYF,TGTGCCAGCAGTGAACAAAGGAGATCCTACGAGCAGTACTTC
NA,TRBD2,TRBV5-6,13,TRBJ2-7,CASSPGLAGEQYF,TGTGCCAGCAGTCCCGGACTAGCGGGGGAGCAGTACTTC
NA,NA,TRBV30,11,TRBJ2-1,CAWSVRLDKFF,TGTGCCTGGAGCGTCAGACTAGATAAGTTCTTC
few,NA,TRBV18,16,TRBJ1-5,CASSQQGQASNQPQHF,TGTGCCAGCTCACAACAGGGACAAGCCAGCAATCAGCCCCAGCATTTT
NA,TRBD2,TRBV7-9,15,TRBJ2-7,CASRRTSGSSYEQYF,TGTGCCAGCAGACGGACTAGCGGGAGCTCCTACGAGCAGTACTTC
NA,TRBD2,TRBV4-2,16,TRBJ2-1,CASSPLTSGSGNEQFF,TGTGCCAGCAGCCCACTGACTAGCGGGAGCGGCAATGAGCAGTTCTTC
few,NA,TRBV29-1,13,TRBJ1-1,CSVRVPLNTEAFF,TGCAGTGTTCGGGTTCCCTTGAACACTGAAGCTTTCTTT
NA,NA,TRBV28,14,TRBJ1-4,CASSRGVINEKLFF,TGTGCCAGCAGTCGCGGGGTGATTAATGAAAAACTGTTTTTT
NA,NA,TRBV5-1,15,TRBJ1-1,CASSLAGRQGTEAFF,TGCGCCAGCAGCTTGGCCGGCCGCCAGGGCACTGAAGCTTTCTTT
NA,NA,TRBV5-6,14,TRBJ2-5,CASSLRQAQETQYF,TGTGCCAGCAGCTTAAGACAGGCCCAAGAGACCCAGTACTTC
NA,NA,TRBV5-1,14,TRBJ2-2,CASSLWPNTGELFF,TGCGCCAGCAGCTTGTGGCCGAACACCGGGGAGCTGTTTTTT
NA,TRBD2,TRBV9,15,TRBJ2-1,CASSVGASGNNEQFF,TGTGCCAGCAGCGTAGGGGCTAGCGGAAACAATGAGCAGTTCTTC
NA,NA,TRBV2,15,TRBJ2-5,CASSDYTSTKETQYF,TGTGCCAGCAGTGACTATACTAGCACCAAAGAGACCCAGTACTTC
NA,TRBD1,TRBV4-2,14,TRBJ1-2,CASGQRDREYGYTF,TGTGCCAGCGGGCAACGGGACAGGGAATATGGCTACACCTTC
once,TRBD1,TRBV27,13,TRBJ1-2,CASRYRGRLGYTF,TGTGCCAGCAGATACAGGGGGCGTTTGGGCTACACCTTC
NA,NA,TRBV6-6,16,TRBJ1-3,CASSYSSGGTGNTIYF,TGTGCCAGCAGTTACTCCTCTGGGGGGACTGGAAACACCATATATTTT
few,TRBD1,TRBV18,15,TRBJ1-2,CASSPGNRGRGGYTF,TGTGCCAGCTCACCTGGCAACAGGGGGCGCGGTGGCTACACCTTC
NA,TRBD2,TRBV6-6,15,TRBJ2-7,CASSSPTLAAYEQYF,TGTGCCAGCAGTTCCCCCACGCTAGCGGCCTACGAGCAGTACTTC
NA,TRBD1,TRBV4-1,16,TRBJ2-3,CASSLPGTGRKDTQYF,TGCGCCAGCAGCCTGCCCGGGACAGGGAGGAAGGATACGCAGTATTTT
NA,NA,TRBV2,14,TRBJ1-2,CASSESPAAYGYTF,TGTGCCAGCAGTGAGAGTCCGGCGGCGTATGGCTACACCTTC
once,TRBD2,TRBV28,18,TRBJ2-1,CASSSLTLAVGSYNEQFF,TGTGCCAGCAGTTCCCTGACCCTAGCGGTCGGCTCCTACAATGAGCAGTTCTTC
NA,NA,TRBV7-2,15,TRBJ1-4,CASSLGQSTYEKLFF,TGTGCCAGCAGCCTCGGACAGTCGACCTATGAAAAACTGTTTTTT
NA,NA,TRBV7-9,15,TRBJ1-2,CASSFSEGLRGGYTF,TGTGCCAGCAGCTTCTCGGAAGGCTTACGCGGTGGCTACACCTTC
once,NA,TRBV6-4,11,TRBJ2-7,CASSVPYEQYF,TGTGCCAGCTCTGTCCCTTACGAGCAGTACTTC
NA,TRBD2,TRBV2,19,TRBJ2-1,CASDRGLAGTSYSYNEQFF,TGTGCCAGCGACCGGGGGCTAGCGGGGACCTCATACTCCTACAATGAGCAGTTCTTC
NA,NA,TRBV5-4,16,TRBJ2-7,CASSAKGSGRSYEQYF,TGTGCCAGCAGCGCCAAAGGTAGCGGTCGCTCCTACGAGCAGTACTTC
NA,TRBD1,TRBV19,17,TRBJ2-6,CASSIERGLPGANVLTF,TGTGCCAGTAGTATAGAGAGGGGGCTCCCTGGGGCCAACGTCCTGACTTTC
NA,NA,TRBV19,14,TRBJ2-7,CASSRIAASYEQYF,TGTGCCAGTAGTAGAATAGCGGCCTCCTACGAGCAGTACTTC
NA,TRBD2,TRBV19,20,TRBJ2-1,CASSIDLAGTSGRVRGEQFF,TGTGCCAGTAGTATAGATCTCGCCGGGACTAGCGGGAGGGTTCGTGGTGAGCAGTTCTTC
once,NA,TRBV4-1,12,TRBJ2-7,CASSQVGDEQYF,TGCGCCAGCAGCCAAGTAGGGGACGAGCAGTACTTC
NA,NA,TRBV29-1,16,TRBJ1-5,CSAPGQKGPRNQPQHF,TGCAGCGCCCCAGGGCAAAAGGGGCCTCGCAATCAGCCCCAGCATTTT
NA,NA,TRBV7-2,15,TRBJ2-2,CASSLRQGGTGELFF,TGTGCCAGCAGCTTACGACAGGGAGGCACCGGGGAGCTGTTTTTT
NA,TRBD2,TRBV5-1,14,TRBJ2-7,CASSLTSGSAEQYF,TGCGCCAGCAGCTTGACTAGCGGGAGCGCCGAGCAGTACTTC
NA,TRBD1,TRBV7-3,18,TRBJ2-5,CASSRRGQSRWGQETQYF,TGTGCCAGCAGCCGAAGGGGGCAGTCCAGGTGGGGGCAAGAGACCCAGTACTTC
NA,TRBD2,TRBV7-8,16,TRBJ2-1,CASSRSGRATYNEQFF,TGTGCCAGCAGTCGTAGCGGGAGGGCAACCTACAATGAGCAGTTCTTC
NA,NA,TRBV29-1,15,TRBJ2-7,CSVEAQGTSRYEQYF,TGCAGCGTTGAAGCGCAGGGCACCTCCCGCTACGAGCAGTACTTC
NA,NA,TRBV28,19,TRBJ2-4,CASSLPYRGAGSSKNIQYF,TGTGCCAGCAGTTTACCCTATCGTGGCGCGGGAAGCTCCAAAAACATTCAGTACTTC
NA,NA,TRBV5-4,13,TRBJ2-5,CASSSVGGETQYF,TGTGCCAGCAGTAGTGTGGGAGGAGAGACCCAGTACTTC
NA,NA,TRBV19,13,TRBJ1-1,CASKRGGNTEAFF,TGTGCCAGTAAGAGGGGAGGGAACACTGAAGCTTTCTTT
NA,NA,TRBV5-1,15,TRBJ2-5,CASSLDPGEWETQYF,TGCGCCAGCAGCTTGGATCCAGGGGAGTGGGAGACCCAGTACTTC
NA,TRBD1,TRBV18,14,TRBJ1-2,CASSLRTGSYGYTF,TGTGCCAGCTCACTACGGACAGGGTCCTATGGCTACACCTTC
NA,NA,TRBV1,23,TRBJ1-1,CTSSHHFIPGQGTYSPLNTEAFF,TGCACCAGCAGCCATCACTTCATTCCGGGACAGGGAACGTACAGCCCATTGAACACTGAAGCTTTCTTT
NA,TRBD2,TRBV7-2,16,TRBJ2-7,CASSLTGTSGSREQYF,TGTGCCAGCAGCTTAACTGGGACTAGCGGCTCAAGGGAGCAGTACTTC
NA,TRBD2,TRBV30,17,TRBJ2-1,CAWSVTRTSGIYNEQFF,TGTGCCTGGAGTGTGACCCGGACTAGCGGGATATACAATGAGCAGTTCTTC
NA,NA,TRBV2,16,TRBJ1-1,CASRSGTGFMNTEAFF,TGTGCCAGCAGGTCGGGTACAGGATTTATGAACACTGAAGCTTTCTTT
NA,NA,TRBV6-5,15,TRBJ2-1,CASSYSQGRLGEQFF,TGTGCCAGCAGTTACTCGCAAGGGAGGCTGGGTGAGCAGTTCTTC
NA,TRBD2,TRBV23-1,14,TRBJ2-5,CANSGTSVQETQYF,TGCGCCAATTCCGGGACTAGCGTGCAAGAGACCCAGTACTTC
NA,TRBD1,TRBV5-5,16,TRBJ2-7,CASSWSGTGVTYEQYF,TGTGCCAGCAGCTGGTCCGGGACAGGGGTCACCTACGAGCAGTACTTC
NA,NA,TRBV5-4,16,TRBJ2-6,CASSPTGSSGANVLTF,TGTGCCAGCAGCCCTACAGGGAGCTCTGGGGCCAACGTCCTGACTTTC
NA,NA,TRBV7-9,15,TRBJ2-1,CASSLAATGYNEQFF,TGTGCCAGCAGCTTAGCGGCCACGGGCTACAATGAGCAGTTCTTC